What follows is one TCR beta chain and its context. The PCR used 60 Vbeta and 13 Jbeta primers. Using immunoSEQ multiplex PCR, the repertoire was profiled, and TCRdb retains in-frame clones only, with some absent. The table records 150,000 to 200,000 clones, about 82% of them present only once. These data come from a study of cytomegalovirus exposure and HLA in healthy donors. Trimming cost V 5 bases and J 0 bases, with 11 bases left between them. Germline assignment: CDR1 SGHTA and CDR2 FQGTGA. The CDR3 covers 15 residues. Sequencing input: PBMCs. This chain connects TRBV7-3 to TRBJ2-1; TRBD2 might be the D (6 bases). The clonotype originates from a woman aged 25 to 39 in good health and CMV-seropositive. The CDR3 sequence is CASSVEAGSYNEQFF. The CDR3 DNA reads TGTGCCAGCAGCGTCGAAGCGGGCTCCTACAATGAGCAGTTCTTC.